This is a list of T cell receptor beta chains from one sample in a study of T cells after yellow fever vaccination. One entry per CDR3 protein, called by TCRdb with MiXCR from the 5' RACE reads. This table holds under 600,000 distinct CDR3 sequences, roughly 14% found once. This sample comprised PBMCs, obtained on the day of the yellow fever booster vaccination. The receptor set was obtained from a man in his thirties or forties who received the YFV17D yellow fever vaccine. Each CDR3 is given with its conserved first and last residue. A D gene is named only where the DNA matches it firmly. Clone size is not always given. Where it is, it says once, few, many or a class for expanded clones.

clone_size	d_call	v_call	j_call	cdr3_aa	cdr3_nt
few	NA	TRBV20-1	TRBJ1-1	CSASTTYRVPEAFF	TGCAGTGCTTCGACAACTTACAGGGTTCCTGAAGCTTTCTTT
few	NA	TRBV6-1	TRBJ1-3	CASSAQPDRRNTIYF	TGTGCCAGCAGTGCCCAACCCGACAGAAGAAACACCATATATTTT
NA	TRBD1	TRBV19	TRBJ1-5	CASREGQGPNQPQHF	TGTGCCAGTAGGGAGGGACAGGGACCAAATCAGCCCCAGCATTTT
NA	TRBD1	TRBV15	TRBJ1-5	CATSSSGTGNQPQHF	TGTGCCACCAGCAGTTCCGGGACAGGTAATCAGCCCCAGCATTTT
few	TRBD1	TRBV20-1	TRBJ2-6	CSAGSGTGSSGANVLTF	TGCAGTGCTGGCTCCGGGACAGGGTCCTCTGGGGCCAACGTCCTGACTTTC
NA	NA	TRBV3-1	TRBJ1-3	CASSQDVGGAGNTIYF	TGTGCCAGCAGCCAAGATGTTGGGGGGGCTGGAAACACCATATATTTT
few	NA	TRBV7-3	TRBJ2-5	CASSLQREETQYF	TGTGCCAGCAGCCTCCAGCGGGAAGAGACCCAGTACTTC
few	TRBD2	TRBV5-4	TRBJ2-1	CASSLIFGTSGQEQFF	TGTGCCAGCAGCTTGATCTTCGGGACTAGCGGGCAGGAGCAGTTCTTC
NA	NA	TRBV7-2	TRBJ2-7	CASSLRVGGEQYF	TGTGCCAGCAGCCTTCGGGTCGGAGGCGAGCAGTACTTC
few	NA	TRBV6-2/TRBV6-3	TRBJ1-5	CASSSRLEAQPQHF	TGTGCCAGCAGTTCCCGACTCGAGGCTCAGCCCCAGCATTTT
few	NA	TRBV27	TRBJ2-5	CASRPKTQETQYF	TGTGCCAGCAGACCGAAGACTCAAGAGACCCAGTACTTC
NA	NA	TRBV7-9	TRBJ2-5	CASSLGQMYLETQYF	TGTGCCAGCAGCTTAGGACAAATGTACCTGGAGACCCAGTACTTC
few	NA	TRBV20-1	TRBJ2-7	CSASQGHAYEQYF	TGCAGTGCTAGTCAGGGGCATGCCTACGAGCAGTACTTC
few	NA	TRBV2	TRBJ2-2	CASRRLWGNTGELFF	TGTGCCAGCAGGAGGTTATGGGGGAACACCGGGGAGCTGTTTTTT
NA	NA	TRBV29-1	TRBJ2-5	CSVVGRQETQYF	TGCAGCGTTGTAGGCCGGCAAGAGACCCAGTACTTC
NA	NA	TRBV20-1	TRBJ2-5	CSASPKETQYF	TGCAGTGCTAGTCCTAAAGAGACCCAGTACTTC
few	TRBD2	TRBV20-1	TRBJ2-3	CSPIAGGADTQYF	TGCAGTCCCATAGCGGGAGGCGCAGATACGCAGTATTTT